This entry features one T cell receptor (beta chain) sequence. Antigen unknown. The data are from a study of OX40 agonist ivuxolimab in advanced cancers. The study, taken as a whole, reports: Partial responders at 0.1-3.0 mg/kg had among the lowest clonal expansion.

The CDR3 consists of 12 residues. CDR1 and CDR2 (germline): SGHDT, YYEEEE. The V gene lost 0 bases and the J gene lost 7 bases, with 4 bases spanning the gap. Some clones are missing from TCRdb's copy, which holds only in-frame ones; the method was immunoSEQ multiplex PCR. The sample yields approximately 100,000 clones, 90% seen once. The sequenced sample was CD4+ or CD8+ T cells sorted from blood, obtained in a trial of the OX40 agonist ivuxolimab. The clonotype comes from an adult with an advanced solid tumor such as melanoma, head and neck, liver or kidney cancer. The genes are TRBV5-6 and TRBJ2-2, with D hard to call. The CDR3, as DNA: TGTGCCAGCAGCTTGGTTAACGGGGAGCTGTTTTTT. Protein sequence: CASSLVNGELFF.